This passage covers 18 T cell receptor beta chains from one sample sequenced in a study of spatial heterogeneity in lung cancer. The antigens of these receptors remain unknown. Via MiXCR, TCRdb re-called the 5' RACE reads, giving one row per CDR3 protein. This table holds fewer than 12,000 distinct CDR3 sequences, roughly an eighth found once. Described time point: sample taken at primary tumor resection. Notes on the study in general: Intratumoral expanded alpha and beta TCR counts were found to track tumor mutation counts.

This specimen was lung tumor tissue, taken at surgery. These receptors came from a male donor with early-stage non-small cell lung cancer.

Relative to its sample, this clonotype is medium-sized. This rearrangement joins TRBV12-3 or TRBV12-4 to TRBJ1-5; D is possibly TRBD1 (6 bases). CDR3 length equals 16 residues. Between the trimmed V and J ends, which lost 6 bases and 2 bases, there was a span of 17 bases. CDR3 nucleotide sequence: TGTGCCAGCAGCCGAGGCAGGGGCAGCGGCAATCAGCCCCAGCATTTT. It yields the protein CASSRGRGSGNQPQHF.

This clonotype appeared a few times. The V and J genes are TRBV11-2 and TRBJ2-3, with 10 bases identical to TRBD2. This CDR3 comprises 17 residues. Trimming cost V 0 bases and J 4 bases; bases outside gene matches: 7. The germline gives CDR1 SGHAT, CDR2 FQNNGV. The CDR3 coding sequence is TGTGCCAGCAGCTTAGATGGTCGGACTAGCGGCGCAGATACGCAGTATTTT. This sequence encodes CASSLDGRTSGADTQYF.

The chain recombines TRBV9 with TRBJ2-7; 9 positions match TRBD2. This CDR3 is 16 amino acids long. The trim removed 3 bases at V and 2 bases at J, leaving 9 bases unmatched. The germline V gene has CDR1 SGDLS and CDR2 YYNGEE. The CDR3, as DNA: TGTGCCAGCAGCGCTGGGGGACTAGCCATACCCTACGAGCAGTACTTC. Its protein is CASSAGGLAIPYEQYF.

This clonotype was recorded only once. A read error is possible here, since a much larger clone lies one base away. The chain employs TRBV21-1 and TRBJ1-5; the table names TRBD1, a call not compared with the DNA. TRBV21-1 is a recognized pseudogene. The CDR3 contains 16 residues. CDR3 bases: TGTGCCAGCAGCAACCGGGACAGGCCGGTGTGGCAGCCCCAGCATTTT. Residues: CASSNRDRPVWQPQHF.

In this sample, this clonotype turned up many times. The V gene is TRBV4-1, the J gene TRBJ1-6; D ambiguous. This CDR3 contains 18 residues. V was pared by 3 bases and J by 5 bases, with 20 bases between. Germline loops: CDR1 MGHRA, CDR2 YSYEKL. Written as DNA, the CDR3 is TGCGCCAGCAGCCATTTTGTAGTGGCAGCTACAAATAATTCACCCCTCCACTTT. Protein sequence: CASSHFVVAATNNSPLHF.

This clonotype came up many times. The CDR3 nucleotides are TGTGCCAGCAGTGAAGCCTATGGCTACACCTTC. It specifies CASSEAYGYTF. The chain is built from TRBV6-2 or TRBV6-3 and TRBJ1-2; D not certain. Germline CDR1 MNHEY, CDR2 SVGEGT. The CDR3 is 11 residues long. Trimming took off 5 bases at V and 4 bases at J, with 5 bases between the two ends.

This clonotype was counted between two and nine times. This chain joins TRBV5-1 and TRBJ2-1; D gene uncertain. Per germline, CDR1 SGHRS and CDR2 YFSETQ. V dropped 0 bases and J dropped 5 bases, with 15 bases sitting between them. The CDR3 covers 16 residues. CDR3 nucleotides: TGCGCCAGCAGCTTGGAAATGGGGATGGGTAACAATGAGCAGTTCTTC. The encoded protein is CASSLEMGMGNNEQFF. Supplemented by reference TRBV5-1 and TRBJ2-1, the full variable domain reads KAGVTQTPRYLIKTRGQQVTLSCSPISGHRSVSWYQQTPGQGLQFLFEYFSETQRNKGNFPGRFSGRQFSNSRSEMNVSTLELGDSALYLCASSLEMGMGNNEQFFGPGTRLTVL.

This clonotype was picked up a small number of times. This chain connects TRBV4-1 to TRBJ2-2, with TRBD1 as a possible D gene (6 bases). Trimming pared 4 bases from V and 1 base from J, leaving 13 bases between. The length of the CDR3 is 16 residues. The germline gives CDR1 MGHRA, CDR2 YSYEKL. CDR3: CASSRSPGQNTGELFF. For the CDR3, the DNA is TGCGCCAGCAGCCGCAGCCCGGGACAGAACACCGGGGAGCTGTTTTTT.

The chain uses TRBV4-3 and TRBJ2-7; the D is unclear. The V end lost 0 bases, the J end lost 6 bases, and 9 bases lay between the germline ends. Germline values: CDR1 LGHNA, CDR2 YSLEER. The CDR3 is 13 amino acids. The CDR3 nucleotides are TGCGCCAGCAGCCAAGAAACTGCCCTCGAGCAGTACTTC. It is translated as CASSQETALEQYF.

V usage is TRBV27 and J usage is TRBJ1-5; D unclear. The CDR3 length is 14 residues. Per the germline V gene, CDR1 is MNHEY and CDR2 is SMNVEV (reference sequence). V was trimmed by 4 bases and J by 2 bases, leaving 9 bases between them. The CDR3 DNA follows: TGTGCCAGCAGTTCCAAGGCCGGCAATCAGCCCCAGCATTTT. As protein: CASSSKAGNQPQHF.

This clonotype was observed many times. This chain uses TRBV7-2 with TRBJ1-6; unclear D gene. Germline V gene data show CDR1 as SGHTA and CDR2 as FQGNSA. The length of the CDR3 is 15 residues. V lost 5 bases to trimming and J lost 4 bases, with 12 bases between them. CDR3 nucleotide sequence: TGTGCCAGCAGCCGTTCCGGAGTATATAATTCACCCCTCCACTTT. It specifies CASSRSGVYNSPLHF. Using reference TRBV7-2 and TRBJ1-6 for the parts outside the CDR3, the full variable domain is GAGVSQSPSNKVTEKGKDVELRCDPISGHTALYWYRQSLGQGLEFLIYFQGNSAPDKSGLPSDRFSAERTGGSVSTLTIQRTQQEDSAVYLCASSRSGVYNSPLHFGNGTRLTVT.

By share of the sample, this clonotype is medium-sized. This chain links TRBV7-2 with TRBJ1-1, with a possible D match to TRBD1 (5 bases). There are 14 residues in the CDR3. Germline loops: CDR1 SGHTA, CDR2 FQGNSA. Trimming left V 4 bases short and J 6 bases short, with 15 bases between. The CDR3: CASSSGLGGAEAFF. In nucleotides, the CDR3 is TGTGCCAGCAGCTCCGGACTGGGGGGGGCTGAAGCTTTCTTT.

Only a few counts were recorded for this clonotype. The CDR3 here is CASSQDRGYSNQPQHF. CDR3 nucleotides: TGCGCCAGCAGCCAAGATCGGGGGTATAGCAATCAGCCCCAGCATTTT. V is TRBV4-1 and J is TRBJ1-5; tentative D call: TRBD1 (5 bases). The CDR3 contains 16 residues. Trimming pared 0 bases from V and 0 bases from J, leaving 9 bases between. Germline V gene data show CDR1 as MGHRA and CDR2 as YSYEKL.

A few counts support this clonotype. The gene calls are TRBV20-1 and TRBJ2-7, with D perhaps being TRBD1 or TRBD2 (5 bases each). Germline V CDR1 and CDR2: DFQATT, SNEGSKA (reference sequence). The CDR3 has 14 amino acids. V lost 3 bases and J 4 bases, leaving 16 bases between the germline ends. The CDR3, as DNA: TGCAGTGCTAGGGGACGGTCTTACGGGTACGAGCAGTACTTC. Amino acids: CSARGRSYGYEQYF.

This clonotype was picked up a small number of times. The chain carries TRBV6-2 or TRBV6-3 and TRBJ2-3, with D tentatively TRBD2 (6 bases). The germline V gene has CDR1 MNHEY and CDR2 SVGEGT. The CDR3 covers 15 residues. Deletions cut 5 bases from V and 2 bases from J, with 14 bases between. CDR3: CASSRPGGATDTQYF. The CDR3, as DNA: TGTGCCAGCAGTAGGCCCGGCGGGGCCACAGATACGCAGTATTTT.

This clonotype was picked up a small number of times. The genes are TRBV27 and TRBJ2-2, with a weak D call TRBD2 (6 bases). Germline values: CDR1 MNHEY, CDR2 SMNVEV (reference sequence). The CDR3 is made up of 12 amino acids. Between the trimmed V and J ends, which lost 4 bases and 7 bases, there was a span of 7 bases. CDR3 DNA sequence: TGTGCCAGCAGTTGGAGGGACGGGGAGCTGTTTTTT. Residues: CASSWRDGELFF.

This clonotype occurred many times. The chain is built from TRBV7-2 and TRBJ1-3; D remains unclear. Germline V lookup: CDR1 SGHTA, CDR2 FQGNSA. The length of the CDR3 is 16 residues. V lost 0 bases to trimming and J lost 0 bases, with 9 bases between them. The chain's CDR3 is CASSLAGRGSGNTIYF. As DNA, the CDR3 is TGTGCCAGCAGCTTAGCGGGCCGGGGCTCTGGAAACACCATATATTTT.

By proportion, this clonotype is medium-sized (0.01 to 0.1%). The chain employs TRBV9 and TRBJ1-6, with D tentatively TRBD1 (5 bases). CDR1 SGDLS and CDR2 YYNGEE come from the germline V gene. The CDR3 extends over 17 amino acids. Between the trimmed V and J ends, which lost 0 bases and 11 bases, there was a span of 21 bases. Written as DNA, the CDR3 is TGTGCCAGCAGCGTAGCCGAAAACCCGGGACGTGGGGCACCCCTCCACTTT. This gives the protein CASSVAENPGRGAPLHF.